One and the same sample provided the 20 T cell receptor beta chains below, sequenced in a study of shared clonotypes between healthy human individuals. Using immunoSEQ multiplex PCR, the repertoire was profiled, and TCRdb retains in-frame clones only, with some absent. In the table there are 1.6 million or so clones, 95% to 97% of which are singletons. The sequenced sample consisted of naive CD4+ T cells sorted from blood. Subset described: CD45RA+ positively selected. These TCRs come from a man between 25 and 39 years old in good health.

The chain combines TRBV27 with TRBJ2-7, with a tentative D call TRBD1 (6 bases). CDR1 MNHEY and CDR2 SMNVEV come from the germline V gene (reference sequence). The V and J ends lost 4 bases and 0 bases respectively, with 16 bases between them. The CDR3 sequence is 16 residues long. CDR3 amino acids: CASSYTQGPRSYEQYF. CDR3 DNA sequence: TGTGCCAGCAGTTATACCCAGGGGCCTCGCTCCTACGAGCAGTACTTC.

This rearrangement joins TRBV19 to TRBJ2-5; TRBD2 aligns across 8 bases. Trimming took 5 bases from V and 8 from J; bases not matched to a gene: 4. The CDR3 covers 12 residues. Per the germline V gene, CDR1 is LNHDA and CDR2 is SQIVND (reference sequence). CDR3 protein: CASSPGGSTQYF. The CDR3 DNA reads TGTGCCAGTAGTCCGGGGGGGTCAACCCAGTACTTC.

The V call is TRBV6-1, the J call TRBJ2-4; D is possibly TRBD1 (6 bases). Trimming pared 10 bases from V and 0 bases from J, leaving 16 bases between. Germline V CDR1 and CDR2: MNHNS, SASEGT. The CDR3 totals 15 residues. The CDR3 DNA reads TGTGCCACCGGGACATCAAGAGGAGCCAAAAACATTCAGTACTTC. Its protein is CATGTSRGAKNIQYF.

Turning to this clone: Distinct nucleotide sequences in the sample also encode this CDR3. The chain recombines TRBV6-1 with TRBJ2-3; D uncertain. The V end lost 1 base, the J end lost 3 bases, and 2 bases lay between the germline ends. The CDR3 has 12 residues. Germline-derived CDR1 and CDR2 are MNHNS and SASEGT. The CDR3 sequence is CASSEVTDTQYF. DNA of the CDR3: TGTGCCAGCAGTGAAGTGACAGATACGCAGTATTTT.

As for this clone: This CDR3 is also generated by other DNA sequences in the sample. The chain carries TRBV6-6 and TRBJ2-7, with 11 bases matching TRBD1. CDR1 MNHNY and CDR2 SVGAGI come from the germline V gene (reference sequence). V was pared by 2 bases and J by 2 bases, with 2 bases of the junction left unmatched. This CDR3 contains 15 residues. The CDR3 is CASSYRGQGAYEQYF. CDR3 nucleotides: TGTGCCAGCAGTTACCGGGGACAGGGGGCCTACGAGCAGTACTTC.

This sequence joins TRBV5-1 and TRBJ2-2; D gene unclear. CDR3 length: 13 residues. The ends were cut back, 2 bases at V and 6 bases at J, with 8 bases in the middle. Germline lookup yields CDR1 SGHRS and CDR2 YFSETQ. The CDR3 DNA follows: TGCGCCAGCAGCTTCGCGAATTCCGGGGAGCTGTTTTTT. Translated, it gives CASSFANSGELFF.

The chain couples TRBV6-5 to TRBJ1-1, with D hard to call. The CDR3 extends over 13 amino acids. Trimming took 5 bases from V and 1 from J, leaving 8 bases between them. Germline CDR1 and CDR2: MNHEY and SVGAGI. The CDR3 nucleotides are TGTGCCAGCAGTCAAATCAGGAACACTGAAGCTTTCTTT. Translated, it gives CASSQIRNTEAFF.

The chain has TRBV15 and TRBJ2-2; D is possibly TRBD2 (5 bases). Germline CDR1 and CDR2: LNHNV and YYDKDF (reference sequence). With 5 bases removed from V and 5 bases from J, the gap between germline ends came to 15 bases. The CDR3 has 15 residues. The CDR3 sequence: CATSANLGSTGELFF. The CDR3 DNA reads TGTGCCACCAGCGCAAATTTAGGGAGTACCGGGGAGCTGTTTTTT. The variable domain in full, completed from reference TRBV15 and TRBJ2-2, reads DAMVIQNPRYQVTQFGKPVTLSCSQTLNHNVMYWYQQKSSQAPKLLFHYYDKDFNNEADTPDNFQSRRPNTSFCFLDIRSPGLGDTAMYLCATSANLGSTGELFFGEGSRLTVL.

V is TRBV5-8 and J is TRBJ1-1; no clear D gene. The CDR3 extends over 15 amino acids. Germline V gene sequence: CDR1 SGHTS, CDR2 YDEGEE. The V gene lost 0 bases and the J gene lost 1 base, with 10 bases spanning the gap. Here the CDR3 DNA reads TGTGCCAGCAGCTTGGAGGGCAACCCGAACACTGAAGCTTTCTTT. Residues: CASSLEGNPNTEAFF.

The rearrangement uses TRBV28 and TRBJ1-5; TRBD1 might be the D (6 bases). V was clipped by 2 bases and J by 5 bases, with 7 bases between them. The CDR3 loop spans 13 amino acids. CDR1 is MDHEN and CDR2 is SYDVKM in the germline V gene. The CDR3 region has the DNA TGTGCCAGCAGTTTACCAGGGGATCAGCCCCAGCATTTT. It specifies CASSLPGDQPQHF.

J is TRBJ2-4 and V is TRBV19; 10 bases line up with TRBD2. This CDR3 has 15 residues. Germline lookup yields CDR1 LNHDA and CDR2 SQIVND (reference sequence). J was trimmed by 6 bases and V by 4 bases; bases with no gene match: 6. This chain's CDR3 is CASSTSRLAGNIQYF. The CDR3 DNA reads as TGTGCCAGTAGTACCTCCCGACTAGCGGGAAACATTCAGTACTTC. The entire variable domain, with the rest obtained from reference TRBV19 and TRBJ2-4, is as follows: DGGITQSPKYLFRKEGQNVTLSCEQNLNHDAMYWYRQDPGQGLRLIYYSQIVNDFQKGDIAEGYSVSREKKESFPLTVTSAQKNPTAFYLCASSTSRLAGNIQYFGAGTRLSVL.

This sequence joins TRBV7-2 and TRBJ2-3; TRBD1 is a possible D gene (6 bases). V gave up 3 bases and J gave up 6 bases, with 10 bases separating them. The germline V gene has CDR1 SGHTA and CDR2 FQGNSA. This CDR3 spans 13 amino acids. CDR3 in DNA: TGTGCCAGCAGCTTTCGTAGGGGGGATACGCAGTATTTT. This codes for CASSFRRGDTQYF.

This chain connects TRBV7-8 to TRBJ1-4; D is unresolved. Trimming took 1 base from V and 0 from J, leaving 9 bases between them. Germline values: CDR1 SGHVS, CDR2 FQNEAQ. The CDR3 has 16 amino acids. CDR3 in DNA: TGTGCCAGCAGCTTAGGGGCAGTTGCAACTAATGAAAAACTGTTTTTT. Amino acids: CASSLGAVATNEKLFF.

This chain uses TRBV12-2 with TRBJ1-5. TRBV12-2 is a known pseudogene. The CDR3 consists of 14 residues. CDR3 protein: CASRLRERTQPQHF. CDR3 bases: TGTGCAAGTCGCTTAAGAGAGAGGACTCAGCCCCAGCATTTT.

This clone was seen once. The V and J genes are TRBV5-5 and TRBJ2-1; D might be TRBD1 (5 bases). Germline CDR1 and CDR2: SGHKS and YYEKEE (reference sequence). The CDR3 has 12 amino acids. The V and J ends lost 2 bases and 10 bases respectively, with 10 bases between them. CDR3 in amino acids: CASSFGSGEQFF. The CDR3 DNA reads as TGTGCCAGCAGCTTCGGCTCAGGGGAGCAGTTCTTC.

The chain combines TRBV2 with TRBJ2-1; 7 positions match TRBD2. The CDR3 is 15 amino acids. Germline V CDR1 and CDR2: SNHLY, FYNNEI. The V gene end was trimmed by 5 bases and the J gene end by 5 bases; junction bases not matched to a gene: 9. The CDR3 DNA reads as TGTGCCAGCAGTCCTGAGCGGGAATCCCACAATGAGCAGTTCTTC. This sequence encodes CASSPERESHNEQFF. Full variable domain (remainder filled in from reference TRBV2 and TRBJ2-1): EPEVTQTPSHQVTQMGQEVILRCVPISNHLYFYWYRQILGQKVEFLVSFYNNEISEKSEIFDDQFSVERPDGSNFTLKIRSTKLEDSAMYFCASSPERESHNEQFFGPGTRLTVL.

This chain links TRBV9 with TRBJ2-3, with TRBD2 matching 14 bases. CDR3 length: 19 amino acids. Trimming at V came to 5 bases and at J to 2 bases, leaving 13 bases not matched to a gene. The germline V gene encodes CDR1 SGDLS and CDR2 YYNGEE. This CDR3 is CASSNVPTSGRAYTDTQYF. Written as DNA, the CDR3 is TGTGCCAGCAGTAACGTCCCGACTAGCGGGAGGGCCTACACAGATACGCAGTATTTT.

The chain has TRBV7-3 and TRBJ2-7; no clear D gene. CDR1 and CDR2 from the germline V gene are SGHTA and FQGTGA. This CDR3 has 13 amino acids. Trimming shortened V by 1 base and J by 3 bases, and 7 bases separated the two germline ends. The CDR3 sequence is CASSLNLGYEQYF. In DNA, the CDR3 is TGTGCCAGCAGCTTAAATCTAGGCTACGAGCAGTACTTC.

The chain joins TRBV19 to TRBJ1-2, with a tentative D call TRBD1 (5 bases). There are 15 residues in the CDR3. V was cut by 6 bases and J by 8 bases, with 22 bases left in between. The germline gives CDR1 LNHDA, CDR2 SQIVND (reference sequence). CDR3 DNA: TGTGCCAGTAGCCTGATGACAGCTAGGTCCCGCGGCTACACCTTC. Translation gives CASSLMTARSRGYTF.

J is TRBJ2-3 and V is TRBV11-3, with 8 positions matching TRBD2. V trimming: 1 base; J trimming: 6 bases; junction bases outside the gene matches: 12. Germline CDR1 is SGHNT and CDR2 is YENEEA. The CDR3 runs 17 residues. The CDR3 loop reads CASSLGRSGMRPDTQYF. CDR3 coding DNA: TGTGCCAGCAGCTTAGGCCGTAGCGGGATGCGGCCGGATACGCAGTATTTT.